This T cell receptor (beta chain) came from a study of cytomegalovirus exposure and HLA in healthy donors. For the study at large: Among 398 genotyped donors, about 85% fell in the Caucasian-associated ancestry cluster.

This CDR3 has 14 residues. Trimming shortened V by 10 bases and J by 1 base, and 16 bases separated the two germline ends. Germline CDR1 is SNHLY and CDR2 is FYNNEI. Whole-study results and caveats: Later, an analysis showed that TCR beta chains associated with HLA were more clonally expanded than others that were equally common. Some V segments, TRBV6-2 and TRBV6-3 among them, were indistinguishable and were therefore excluded.

The study ran its PCR with 60 Vbeta and 13 Jbeta primers. Assay used: immunoSEQ multiplex PCR; TCRdb lists only in-frame clones, some missing. The table lists 100,000 to 150,000 clones, roughly 82% of them singletons. This clone has a single count. What it recognizes is unknown. The V and J genes are TRBV2 and TRBJ1-1, with D possibly matching TRBD1 (5 bases). The sequenced material came from PBMCs. This TCR derives from a man aged 50 to 59 in good health and CMV-seronegative. CDR3 sequence (DNA): TGTGCCACCCAGATTCTCGACAGGAACACTGAAGCTTTCTTT. Protein product: CATQILDRNTEAFF. The full variable domain, its missing parts supplied by reference TRBV2 and TRBJ1-1, is EPEVTQTPSHQVTQMGQEVILRCVPISNHLYFYWYRQILGQKVEFLVSFYNNEISEKSEIFDDQFSVERPDGSNFTLKIRSTKLEDSAMYFCATQILDRNTEAFFGQGTRLTVV.